These 18 T cell receptor beta chains originate from one sample sequenced in a study of vaccination and CD4 T cells after COVID-19. Their cognate antigens are unknown. The Oncomine TCR Beta short-read assay generated sequence data from the DNA of cultured CD4+ T cells. Each CDR3 protein gets one entry after TCRdb re-called the PCR reads with MiXCR. The sample holds approximately 14,000 distinct CDR3 sequences; 25% to 30% are singletons and the top ten take approximately 8%. Treatment indicated: roughly nine-day PBMC culture with coronavirus spike peptide pools or control peptides (ViraFEST assay). Sequencing was done on a sample of CD4+ T cells from blood, cultured in vitro. All receptors derive from a human donor who had recovered from COVID-19.

The table lists this clonotype with a few counts. The V call is TRBV5-1, the J call TRBJ2-2; TRBD2 matches 7 bases. Germline CDR1 is SGHRS and CDR2 is YFSETQ. Trimming at V came to 4 bases and at J to 2 bases, leaving 5 bases not matched to a gene. This CDR3 comprises 15 residues. The CDR3 is CASSPLTSNTGELFF. Written as DNA, the CDR3 is TGCGCCAGCAGCCCCCTGACTAGCAACACCGGGGAGCTGTTTTTT.

This sequence joins TRBV20-1 and TRBJ1-1, with 7 bases aligning to TRBD1. Germline lookup yields CDR1 DFQATT and CDR2 SNEGSKA (reference sequence). The CDR3 contains 16 residues. V lost 0 bases and J lost 1; bases outside the gene matches: 8. CDR3 in amino acids: CSARDRGMLKNTEAFF. In DNA form, the CDR3 reads TGCAGTGCTAGAGACAGGGGGATGTTGAAGAACACTGAAGCTTTCTTT.

This clonotype was picked up a small number of times. The genes are TRBV20-1 and TRBJ1-3; D is unclear. The CDR3 runs to 13 residues. V gave up 6 bases and J gave up 0 bases, with 9 bases separating them. Germline V lookup: CDR1 DFQATT, CDR2 SNEGSKA (reference sequence). Here the CDR3 reads CSAHRASGNTIYF. CDR3 DNA sequence: TGCAGTGCGCATCGGGCCTCTGGAAACACCATATATTTT.

In this sample, this clonotype turned up a few times. Written as DNA, the CDR3 is TGCGCCAGCAGCTGGGCCGGGACAGGCTTTTCCTACGAGCAGTACTTC. It translates to CASSWAGTGFSYEQYF. The gene calls are TRBV5-1 and TRBJ2-7, with TRBD1 identical over 8 bases. With 3 bases clipped from V and 1 base from J, the junction kept 9 bases outside the gene matches. CDR1 SGHRS and CDR2 YFSETQ come from the germline V gene. The CDR3 has 16 amino acids.

Only a few counts were recorded for this clonotype. J is TRBJ2-2 and V is TRBV20-1; D is uncertain. The CDR3 extends over 14 amino acids. The germline gives CDR1 DFQATT, CDR2 SNEGSKA (reference sequence). V gave up 5 bases and J gave up 3 bases, with 13 bases separating them. CDR3 loop: CSARPRGDTGELFF. The CDR3 coding sequence is TGCAGTGCTCGCCCCCGAGGCGACACCGGGGAGCTGTTTTTT.

The chain links TRBV12-3 or TRBV12-4 to TRBJ1-1, with D perhaps TRBD1 (6 bases). V was pared by 6 bases and J by 4 bases, with 18 bases between. CDR3 length equals 15 residues. CDR3 sequence reads: CASRRRGGAGTEAFF. As DNA, the CDR3 is TGTGCCAGCAGGCGAAGAGGGGGGGCGGGCACTGAAGCTTTCTTT.

The V and J genes are TRBV5-4 and TRBJ1-1; D uncertain. With 3 bases removed from V and 2 bases from J, the gap between germline ends came to 14 bases. This CDR3 is 15 amino acids long. Germline-derived CDR1 and CDR2 are SGHNT and YYREEE (reference sequence). CDR3 coding DNA: TGTGCCAGCAGCTCCAAAAGAGGTGAAAACACTGAAGCTTTCTTT. This translates into CASSSKRGENTEAFF.

The chain uses TRBV9 and TRBJ2-5, with D possibly TRBD2 on 6 matching bases. Trimming shortened V by 4 bases and J by 1 base, and 20 bases separated the two germline ends. CDR1 SGDLS and CDR2 YYNGEE come from the germline V gene. The CDR3 spans 17 residues. The CDR3 loop reads CASSPRGWGSTQETQYF. The CDR3 bases are TGTGCCAGCAGCCCCCGGGGGTGGGGCAGTACCCAAGAGACCCAGTACTTC.

This clonotype is deemed medium-sized. The V and J genes are TRBV20-1 and TRBJ2-5, with D perhaps TRBD2 (6 bases). CDR1 DFQATT and CDR2 SNEGSKA come from the germline V gene (reference sequence). The germline V and J ends were trimmed by 6 bases and 4 bases, with 21 bases remaining between them. CDR3 length: 15 amino acids. CDR3 in DNA: TGCAGTGCAAGGGTGGGGGGAAACGGCTTAGAGACCCAGTACTTC. Translated, it gives CSARVGGNGLETQYF.

This sequence joins TRBV30 and TRBJ1-2; no clear D. V was clipped by 5 bases and J by 5 bases, with 12 bases between them. CDR3 length equals 12 residues. Looked up from germline, CDR1 is GTSNPN and CDR2 is SVGIG (reference sequence). The CDR3, as DNA: TGTGCCTGGGGGCAGACAAATTATGGCTACACCTTC. Encoded protein: CAWGQTNYGYTF. Looking up the rest from reference TRBV30 and TRBJ1-2 gives the full variable domain: SQTIHQWPATLVQPVGSPLSLECTVEGTSNPNLYWYRQAAGRGLQLLFYSVGIGQISSEVPQNLSASRPQDRQFILSSKKLLLSDSGFYLCAWGQTNYGYTFGSGTRLTVV.

The rearrangement joins TRBV11-3 to TRBJ1-6; D is undetermined. Per germline, CDR1 SGHNT and CDR2 YENEEA. Deletions cut 4 bases from V and 9 bases from J, with 13 bases between. The CDR3 length is 14 residues. CDR3 DNA: TGTGCCAGCAGCTCACGCAGCACCGGTTCACCCCTCCACTTT. As protein: CASSSRSTGSPLHF.

The chain combines TRBV4-3 with TRBJ1-6; D uncertain. V lost 1 base and J lost 10, with 11 bases in between. The CDR3 is 14 amino acids. Germline V gene data show CDR1 as LGHNA and CDR2 as YSLEER. CDR3 residues: CASSQVVERSPLHF. The CDR3 nucleotides read TGCGCCAGCAGCCAAGTAGTGGAGCGATCACCCCTCCACTTT.

This clonotype was observed a few times. The chain combines TRBV20-1 with TRBJ1-4, with D perhaps TRBD1 (6 bases). The CDR3 has 14 residues. CDR1 is DFQATT and CDR2 is SNEGSKA in the germline V gene (reference sequence). The V end lost 3 bases, the J end lost 4 bases, and 12 bases lay between the germline ends. The CDR3 nucleotides read TGCAGTGCTAGGAGGCAGGGGATTAATGAAAAACTGTTTTTT. The encoded protein is CSARRQGINEKLFF.

The V and J genes are TRBV10-3 and TRBJ1-1; D is uncertain. Trimming removed 10 bases at V and 3 bases at J, with 15 bases between. There are 13 residues in the CDR3. The germline gives CDR1 ENHRY, CDR2 SYGVKD. CDR3 in amino acids: CARSARLDTEAFF. The CDR3 DNA reads as TGTGCCAGGTCGGCCCGTTTGGACACTGAAGCTTTCTTT.

This clonotype was found a few times. This chain joins TRBV10-1 and TRBJ2-5; no definite D call. The CDR3 totals 14 residues. Germline CDR1 is WNHNN and CDR2 is SYGVQD (reference sequence). V was shortened by 3 bases and J by 5 bases, with 13 bases between the two germline ends. The CDR3 DNA sequence: TGCGCCAGCAGTGACTTAGGGATCGCGGAGACCCAGTACTTC. Its protein is CASSDLGIAETQYF.

A few counts support this clonotype. The chain carries TRBV6-5 and TRBJ1-2; 7 bases are a match to TRBD1. The CDR3 runs 14 residues. CDR1 and CDR2 (germline): MNHEY, SVGAGI. Trimming removed 2 bases from V and 8 bases from J; junction bases left unmatched: 8. DNA of the CDR3: TGTGCCAGCAGTTACGAAATCCAGGGGGGGGGCTACACCTTC. Translating it yields CASSYEIQGGGYTF.

This chain joins TRBV7-8 and TRBJ2-7; D unclear. The germline V gene has CDR1 SGHVS and CDR2 FQNEAQ. This CDR3 spans 14 amino acids. The germline V and J ends were trimmed by 1 base and 0 bases, with 7 bases remaining between them. The DNA for the CDR3 is TGTGCCAGCAGCTTAGAGCAGGCCTCCTACGAGCAGTACTTC. Amino acid sequence: CASSLEQASYEQYF.

Points on this clonotype: One end of the junction varies from germline; a read error may be responsible. The gene calls are TRBV6-2 or TRBV6-3 and TRBJ1-3; 7 positions agree with TRBD1. CDR3 size: 11 residues. From germline, CDR1 is MNHEY and CDR2 SVGEGT. The CDR3 sequence is CTSSQRDREYF. The CDR3 DNA reads as TGTACCAGCTCTCAACGGGACAGAGAATATTTT.